These 11 T cell receptor beta chains originate from one sample sequenced in a study of blood T cell repertoires in COVID-19 (dated by TCRdb to between 2020 and 2021). Preparation of the library involved the immunoSEQ multiplex PCR assay. TCRdb stores this immuneACCESS table with in-frame sequences only. Part of the clones is absent; in the studies checked, under half of the shortfall reflects unresolved V genes, and no reason is known for the rest. For this sample the table gives 150,000 to 200,000 clones, of which 70% to 90% were detected only once. Roughly 9.7% of the sample goes to the ten largest clones. The specimen sequenced was peripheral blood. All receptors come from a human donor with active or convalescent COVID-19. The donor label of this sample is uncertain.

The chain has TRBV7-2 and TRBJ1-2; D is undetermined. The V and J ends lost 1 base and 6 bases respectively, with 12 bases between them. CDR1 and CDR2 (germline): SGHTA, FQGNSA. The CDR3 covers 14 residues. CDR3 amino acids: CASSLDNSWDGYTF. CDR3 coding DNA: TGTGCCAGCAGCTTAGATAACAGCTGGGATGGCTACACCTTC.

The V and J genes are TRBV7-6 and TRBJ2-1; TRBD2 aligns across 8 bases. With V trimmed by 1 base and J by 4 bases, 3 bases remained unmatched. Germline V CDR1 and CDR2: SGHVS, FNYEAQ. The CDR3 runs 15 residues. CDR3 nucleotides: TGTGCCAGCAGCTTAGAAGTAGCGGGGTACAATGAGCAGTTCTTC. Translation: CASSLEVAGYNEQFF. Using reference TRBV7-6 and TRBJ2-1 for the parts outside the CDR3, the full variable domain is GAGVSQSPRYKVTKRGQDVALRCDPISGHVSLYWYRQALGQGPEFLTYFNYEAQQDKSGLPNDRFSAERPEGSISTLTIQRTEQRDSAMYRCASSLEVAGYNEQFFGPGTRLTVL.

V is TRBV6-2 or TRBV6-3 and J is TRBJ1-2, with unresolved D. The CDR3 loop spans 13 amino acids. The germline CDR1 and CDR2 sequences are MNHEY and SVGEGT. Trimming shortened V by 5 bases and J by 0 bases, and 7 bases separated the two germline ends. DNA of the CDR3: TGTGCCAGCAGTCCGCAGGCTAACTATGGCTACACCTTC. Translation gives CASSPQANYGYTF.

The rearrangement uses TRBV2 and TRBJ2-2, with D perhaps TRBD1 (6 bases). The germline V gene has CDR1 SNHLY and CDR2 FYNNEI. The CDR3 consists of 15 residues. V was pared by 5 bases and J by 0 bases, with 10 bases between. DNA of the CDR3: TGTGCCAGCAGTCTTGAGGGGGCGAACACCGGGGAGCTGTTTTTT. Translation gives CASSLEGANTGELFF. Together with reference TRBV2 and TRBJ2-2, the CDR3 gives the full variable domain: EPEVTQTPSHQVTQMGQEVILRCVPISNHLYFYWYRQILGQKVEFLVSFYNNEISEKSEIFDDQFSVERPDGSNFTLKIRSTKLEDSAMYFCASSLEGANTGELFFGEGSRLTVL.

CDR3 DNA: TGTGCCAGCAGCAAAGGGACTAGCGGAGTCACAGATACGCAGTATTTT. This sequence encodes CASSKGTSGVTDTQYF. The chain couples TRBV21-1 to TRBJ2-3; the D call TRBD2 from the table was never checked on the DNA. TRBV21-1 is a recognized pseudogene. This CDR3 region has 16 residues.

The rearrangement links TRBV5-1 to TRBJ2-3, with a weak D call TRBD2 (6 bases). Germline V gene lookup returns CDR1 SGHRS and CDR2 YFSETQ. Trimming took off 0 bases at V and 2 bases at J, with 13 bases between the two ends. This CDR3 comprises 16 residues. CDR3 in amino acids: CASSLGRGRFTDTQYF. DNA of the CDR3: TGCGCCAGCAGCTTGGGCCGGGGGAGATTCACAGATACGCAGTATTTT. Supplemented by reference TRBV5-1 and TRBJ2-3, the full variable domain reads KAGVTQTPRYLIKTRGQQVTLSCSPISGHRSVSWYQQTPGQGLQFLFEYFSETQRNKGNFPGRFSGRQFSNSRSEMNVSTLELGDSALYLCASSLGRGRFTDTQYFGPGTRLTVL.

This clone was detected only once. V usage is TRBV5-6 and J usage is TRBJ2-3, with 9 bases aligning to TRBD1. Germline V gives CDR1 SGHDT, CDR2 YYEEEE. This CDR3 has 16 amino acids. Trimming took 0 bases from V and 3 from J; bases not matched to a gene: 5. The CDR3 DNA is TGTGCCAGCAGCTTGGCCACAGGGGGCTGGACAGATACGCAGTATTTT. Translating it yields CASSLATGGWTDTQYF. Looking up the rest from reference TRBV5-6 and TRBJ2-3 gives the full variable domain: DAGVTQSPTHLIKTRGQQVTLRCSPKSGHDTVSWYQQALGQGPQFIFQYYEEEERQRGNFPDRFSGHQFPNYSSELNVNALLLGDSALYLCASSLATGGWTDTQYFGPGTRLTVL.

This clone was picked up a small number of times. The V and J genes are TRBV30 and TRBJ1-6; TRBD1 matches at 8 bases. In germline, CDR1 is GTSNPN, CDR2 SVGIG (reference sequence). The trim removed 4 bases at V and 9 bases at J, leaving 8 bases unmatched. The CDR3 contains 14 residues. This CDR3 reads CAWKAGTGVSPLHF. CDR3 nucleotides: TGTGCCTGGAAAGCCGGGACAGGAGTTTCACCCCTCCACTTT.

The chain couples TRBV20-1 to TRBJ2-5; no reliable D call. CDR3 length: 10 amino acids. The V end lost 6 bases, the J end lost 5 bases, and 7 bases lay between the germline ends. Germline CDR1 DFQATT, CDR2 SNEGSKA (reference sequence). The CDR3 is CSARQETQYF. The DNA of the CDR3 is TGCAGTGCCAGGCAGGAGACCCAGTACTTC.

The chain employs TRBV7-2 and TRBJ2-5, with D unclear. The germline gives CDR1 SGHTA, CDR2 FQGNSA. The CDR3 contains 14 residues. V was cut by 5 bases and J by 2 bases, with 12 bases left in between. CDR3 in amino acids: CASSPGHQQETQYF. CDR3 coding DNA: TGTGCCAGCAGCCCGGGTCACCAACAAGAGACCCAGTACTTC.

CDR3 residues: CASSLVSGQGYYGYTF. The CDR3 DNA reads TGCGCCAGCAGCTTGGTCTCGGGACAGGGCTACTATGGCTACACCTTC. This chain uses TRBV5-1 with TRBJ1-2; 9 bases agree with TRBD1. The germline CDR1 and CDR2 sequences are SGHRS and YFSETQ. V was clipped by 0 bases and J by 3 bases; unmatched bases: 6. The CDR3 totals 16 residues. Full variable domain (missing parts from reference TRBV5-1 and TRBJ1-2): KAGVTQTPRYLIKTRGQQVTLSCSPISGHRSVSWYQQTPGQGLQFLFEYFSETQRNKGNFPGRFSGRQFSNSRSEMNVSTLELGDSALYLCASSLVSGQGYYGYTFGSGTRLTVV.